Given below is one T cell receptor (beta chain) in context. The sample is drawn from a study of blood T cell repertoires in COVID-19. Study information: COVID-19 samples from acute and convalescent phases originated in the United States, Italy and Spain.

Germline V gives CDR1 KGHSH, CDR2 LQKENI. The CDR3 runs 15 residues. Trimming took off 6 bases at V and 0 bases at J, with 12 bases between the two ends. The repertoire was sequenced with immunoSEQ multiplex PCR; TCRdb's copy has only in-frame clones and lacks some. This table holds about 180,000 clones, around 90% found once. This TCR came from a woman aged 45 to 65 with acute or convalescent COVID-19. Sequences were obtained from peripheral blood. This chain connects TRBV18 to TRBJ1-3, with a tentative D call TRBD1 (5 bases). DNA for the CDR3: TGTGCCAGCTCGCCTCCAGGGTCCTCTGGAAACACCATATATTTT. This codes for CASSPPGSSGNTIYF.